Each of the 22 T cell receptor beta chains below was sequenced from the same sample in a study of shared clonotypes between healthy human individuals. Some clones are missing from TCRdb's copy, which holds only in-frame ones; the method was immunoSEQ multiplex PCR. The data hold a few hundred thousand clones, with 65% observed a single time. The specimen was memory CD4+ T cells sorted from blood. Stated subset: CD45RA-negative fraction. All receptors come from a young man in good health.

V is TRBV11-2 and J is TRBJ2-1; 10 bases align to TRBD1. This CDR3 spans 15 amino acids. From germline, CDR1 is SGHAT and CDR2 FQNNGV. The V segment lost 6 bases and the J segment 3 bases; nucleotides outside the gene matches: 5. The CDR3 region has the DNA TGTGCCAGCAGTACCGGGACAGGGGTCTACAATGAGCAGTTCTTC. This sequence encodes CASSTGTGVYNEQFF. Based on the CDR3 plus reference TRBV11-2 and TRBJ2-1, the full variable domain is EAGVAQSPRYKIIEKRQSVAFWCNPISGHATLYWYQQILGQGPKLLIQFQNNGVVDDSQLPKDRFSAERLKGVDSTLKIQPAKLEDSAVYLCASSTGTGVYNEQFFGPGTRLTVL.

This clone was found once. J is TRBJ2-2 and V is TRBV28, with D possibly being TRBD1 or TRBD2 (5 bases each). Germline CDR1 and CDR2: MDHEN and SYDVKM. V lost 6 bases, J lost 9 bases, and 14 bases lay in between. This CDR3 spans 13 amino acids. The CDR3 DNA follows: TGTGCCAGCAGCTCGGGGCGCACTTGGGAGCTGTTTTTT. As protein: CASSSGRTWELFF.

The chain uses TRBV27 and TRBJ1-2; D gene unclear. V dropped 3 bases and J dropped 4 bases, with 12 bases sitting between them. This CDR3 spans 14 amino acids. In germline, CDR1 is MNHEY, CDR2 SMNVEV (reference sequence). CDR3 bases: TGTGCCAGCAGTTTGGGAGGATTTCCCTATGGCTACACCTTC. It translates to CASSLGGFPYGYTF.

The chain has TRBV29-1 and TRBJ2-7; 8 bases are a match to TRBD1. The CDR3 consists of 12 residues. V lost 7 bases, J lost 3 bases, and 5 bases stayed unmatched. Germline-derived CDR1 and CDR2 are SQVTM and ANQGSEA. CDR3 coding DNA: TGCAGCGCCGGGACAGGCCTCTACGAGCAGTACTTC. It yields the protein CSAGTGLYEQYF.

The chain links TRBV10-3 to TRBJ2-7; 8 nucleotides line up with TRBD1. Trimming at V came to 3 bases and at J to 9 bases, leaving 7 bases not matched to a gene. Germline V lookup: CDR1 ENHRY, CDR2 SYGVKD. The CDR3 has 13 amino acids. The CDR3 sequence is CAISEGTGHGQYF. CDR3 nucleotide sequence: TGTGCCATCAGTGAAGGGACAGGCCACGGGCAGTACTTC.

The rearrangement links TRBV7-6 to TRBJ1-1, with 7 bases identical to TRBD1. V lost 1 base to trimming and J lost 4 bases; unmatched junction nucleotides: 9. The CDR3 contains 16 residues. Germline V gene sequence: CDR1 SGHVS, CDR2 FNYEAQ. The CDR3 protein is CASSLGPGGPGTEAFF. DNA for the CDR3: TGTGCCAGCAGCTTAGGTCCAGGGGGTCCGGGCACTGAAGCTTTCTTT.

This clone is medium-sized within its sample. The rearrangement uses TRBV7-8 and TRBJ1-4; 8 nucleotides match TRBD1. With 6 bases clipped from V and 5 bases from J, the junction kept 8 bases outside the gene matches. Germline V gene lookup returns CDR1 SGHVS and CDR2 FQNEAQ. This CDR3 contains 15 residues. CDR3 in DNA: TGTGCCAGCAGGGCCACGACAGGGGAGAATGAAAAACTGTTTTTT. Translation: CASRATTGENEKLFF.

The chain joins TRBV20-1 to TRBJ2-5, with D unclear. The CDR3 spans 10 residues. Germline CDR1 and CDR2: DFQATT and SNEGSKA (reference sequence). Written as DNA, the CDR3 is TGCATCCCCGCCTCGGGGACCCAGTACTTC. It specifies CIPASGTQYF.

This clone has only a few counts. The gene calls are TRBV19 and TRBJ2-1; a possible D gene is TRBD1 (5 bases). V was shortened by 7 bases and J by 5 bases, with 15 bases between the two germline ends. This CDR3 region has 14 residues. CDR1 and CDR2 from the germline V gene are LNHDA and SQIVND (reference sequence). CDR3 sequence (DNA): TGTGCCAGTACCGATCGTTGGGGCCACAATGAGCAGTTCTTC. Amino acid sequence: CASTDRWGHNEQFF. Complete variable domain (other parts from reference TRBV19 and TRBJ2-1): DGGITQSPKYLFRKEGQNVTLSCEQNLNHDAMYWYRQDPGQGLRLIYYSQIVNDFQKGDIAEGYSVSREKKESFPLTVTSAQKNPTAFYLCASTDRWGHNEQFFGPGTRLTVL.

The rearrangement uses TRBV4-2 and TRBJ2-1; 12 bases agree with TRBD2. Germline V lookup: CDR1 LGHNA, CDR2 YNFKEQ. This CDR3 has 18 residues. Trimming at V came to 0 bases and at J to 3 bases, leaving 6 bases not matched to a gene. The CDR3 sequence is CASSQDPGLAGGYNEQFF. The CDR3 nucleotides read TGTGCCAGCAGCCAAGACCCGGGACTAGCGGGTGGCTACAATGAGCAGTTCTTC.

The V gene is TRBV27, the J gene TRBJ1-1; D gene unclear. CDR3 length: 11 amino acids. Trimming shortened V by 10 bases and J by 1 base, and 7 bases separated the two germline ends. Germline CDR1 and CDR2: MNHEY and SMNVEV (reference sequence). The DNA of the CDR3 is TGTGCCACCCGACAGAACACTGAAGCTTTCTTT. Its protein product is CATRQNTEAFF.

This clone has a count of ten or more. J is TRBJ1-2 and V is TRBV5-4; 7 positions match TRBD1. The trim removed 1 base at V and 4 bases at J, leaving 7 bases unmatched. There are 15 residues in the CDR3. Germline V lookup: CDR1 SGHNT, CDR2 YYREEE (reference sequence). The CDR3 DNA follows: TGTGCCAGCAGCTTGAGTGGCAGGGGGGCCTATGGCTACACCTTC. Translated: CASSLSGRGAYGYTF.

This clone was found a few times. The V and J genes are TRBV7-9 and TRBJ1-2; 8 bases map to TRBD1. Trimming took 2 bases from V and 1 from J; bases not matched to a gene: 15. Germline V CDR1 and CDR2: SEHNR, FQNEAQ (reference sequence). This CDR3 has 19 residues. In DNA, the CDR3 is TGTGCCAGCAGCTTACGAAAAACAGGACAGGGATCGGATAACTATGGCTACACCTTC. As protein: CASSLRKTGQGSDNYGYTF.

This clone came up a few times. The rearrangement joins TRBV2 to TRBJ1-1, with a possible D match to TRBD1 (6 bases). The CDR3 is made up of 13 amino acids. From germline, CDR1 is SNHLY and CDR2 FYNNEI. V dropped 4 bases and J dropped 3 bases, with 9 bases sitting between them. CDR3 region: CASSVQGYTEAFF. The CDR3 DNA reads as TGTGCCAGCAGTGTACAGGGTTACACTGAAGCTTTCTTT.

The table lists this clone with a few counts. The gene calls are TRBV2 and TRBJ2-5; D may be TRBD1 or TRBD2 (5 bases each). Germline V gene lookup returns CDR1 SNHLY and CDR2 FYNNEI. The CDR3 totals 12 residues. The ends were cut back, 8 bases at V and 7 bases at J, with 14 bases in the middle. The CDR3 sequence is CASLTTGTTQYF. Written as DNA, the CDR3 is TGTGCCAGCCTTACCACCGGGACGACCCAGTACTTC.

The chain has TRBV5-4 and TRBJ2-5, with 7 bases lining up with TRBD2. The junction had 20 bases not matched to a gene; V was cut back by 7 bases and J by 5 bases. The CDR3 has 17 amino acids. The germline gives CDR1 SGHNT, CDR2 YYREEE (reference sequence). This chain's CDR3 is CASDPGGGRAKAETQYF. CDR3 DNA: TGTGCCAGCGACCCTGGGGGAGGGAGGGCCAAGGCGGAGACCCAGTACTTC.

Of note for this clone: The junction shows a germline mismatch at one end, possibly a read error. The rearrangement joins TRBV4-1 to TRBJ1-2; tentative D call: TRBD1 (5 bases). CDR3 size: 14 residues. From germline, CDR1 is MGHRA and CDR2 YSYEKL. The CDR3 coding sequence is TGCGCCAGCAGCCACCCCATGGGGCTAGGAGCTTTCTTCTTC. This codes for CASSHPMGLGAFFF.

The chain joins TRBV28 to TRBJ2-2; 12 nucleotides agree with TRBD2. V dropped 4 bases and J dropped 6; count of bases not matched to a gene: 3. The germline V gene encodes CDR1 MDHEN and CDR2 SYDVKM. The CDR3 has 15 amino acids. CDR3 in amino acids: CASSSSGRGAGELFF. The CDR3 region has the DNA TGTGCCAGCAGTTCTAGCGGGAGGGGCGCCGGGGAGCTGTTTTTT.

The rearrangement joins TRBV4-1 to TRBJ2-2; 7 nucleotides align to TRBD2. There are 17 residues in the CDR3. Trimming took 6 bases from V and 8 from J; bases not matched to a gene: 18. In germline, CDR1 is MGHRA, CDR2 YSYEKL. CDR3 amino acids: CASRRGGGRETRGELFF. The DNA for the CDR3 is TGCGCCAGCAGACGGGGTGGCGGGAGAGAGACGAGAGGGGAGCTGTTTTTT.

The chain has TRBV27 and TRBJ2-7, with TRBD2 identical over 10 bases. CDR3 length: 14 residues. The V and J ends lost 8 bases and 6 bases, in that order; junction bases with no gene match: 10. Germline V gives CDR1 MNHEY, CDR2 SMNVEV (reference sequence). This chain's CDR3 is CASQYSGRTTEQYF. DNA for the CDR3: TGTGCCAGCCAATATAGCGGGAGGACTACCGAGCAGTACTTC.

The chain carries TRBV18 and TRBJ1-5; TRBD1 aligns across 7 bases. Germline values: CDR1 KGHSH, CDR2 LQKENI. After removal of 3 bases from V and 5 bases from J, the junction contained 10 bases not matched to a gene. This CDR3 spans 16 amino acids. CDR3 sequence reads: CASSPPGQQGYQPQHF. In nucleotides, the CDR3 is TGTGCCAGCTCACCCCCGGGACAGCAGGGCTATCAGCCCCAGCATTTT.

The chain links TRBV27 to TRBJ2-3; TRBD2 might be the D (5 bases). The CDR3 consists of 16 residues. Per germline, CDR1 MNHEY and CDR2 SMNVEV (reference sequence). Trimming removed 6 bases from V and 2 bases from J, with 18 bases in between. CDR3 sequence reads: CASRPGNFIDTDTQYF. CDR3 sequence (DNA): TGTGCCAGCAGACCCGGGAACTTCATTGACACAGATACGCAGTATTTT.